Presented here are 25 T cell receptor beta chains from one specimen sequenced in a study of cytomegalovirus exposure and HLA in healthy donors (TCRdb year 2017). The receptor library was made with the immunoSEQ multiplex PCR assay. For the multiplex PCR, a mixture combining 60 forward primers for TCR Vbeta segments and 13 reverse primers for TCR Jbeta segments was used. TCRdb took this table from immuneACCESS and kept in-frame rearrangements with V and J called. Such tables lack part of the clones; where checked against another copy, unresolved V genes explain under half of the gap, and the rest is unexplained. This sample's clone table shows about 75,000 clones. The ten largest clones represent 2.5% to 3% of the sample. Specimen: PBMCs. These receptors were obtained from a man aged 40-55 years in good health and CMV-seronegative.

The rearrangement uses TRBV5-1 and TRBJ2-1, with 9 bases aligning to TRBD1. After removal of 3 bases from V and 7 bases from J, the junction contained 2 bases not matched to a gene. The germline CDR1 and CDR2 sequences are SGHRS and YFSETQ. The CDR3 is made up of 13 amino acids. CDR3 region: CASSWDRDNEQFF. Written as DNA, the CDR3 is TGCGCCAGCAGCTGGGACAGGGATAATGAGCAGTTCTTC. Based on the CDR3 plus reference TRBV5-1 and TRBJ2-1, the full variable domain is KAGVTQTPRYLIKTRGQQVTLSCSPISGHRSVSWYQQTPGQGLQFLFEYFSETQRNKGNFPGRFSGRQFSNSRSEMNVSTLELGDSALYLCASSWDRDNEQFFGPGTRLTVL.

The chain combines TRBV18 with TRBJ2-7; 7 bases map to TRBD2. J lost 3 bases, V lost 3 bases, and 5 bases had no gene match. The germline gives CDR1 KGHSH, CDR2 LQKENI. This CDR3 spans 14 amino acids. DNA for the CDR3: TGTGCCAGCTCACCCGGGAGGTCCATCTACGAGCAGTACTTC. This codes for CASSPGRSIYEQYF.

The chain recombines TRBV6-1 with TRBJ1-6, with D unclear. CDR3 length equals 14 residues. Germline CDR1 and CDR2: MNHNS and SASEGT. Deletions cut 4 bases from V and 9 bases from J, with 13 bases between. The CDR3 spells CASSVKFEGSPLHF. The CDR3 nucleotides read TGTGCCAGCAGTGTAAAATTCGAGGGTTCACCCCTCCACTTT.

The chain is built from TRBV7-6 and TRBJ2-7; 14 bases are shared with TRBD2. The CDR3 extends over 17 amino acids. Per the germline V gene, CDR1 is SGHVS and CDR2 is FNYEAQ. The trim removed 4 bases at V and 7 bases at J, leaving 12 bases unmatched. The CDR3 DNA sequence: TGTGCCAGCAGCTCCCGGACTAGCGGGGGGCCGGTTGAAGAGCAGTACTTC. Translated: CASSSRTSGGPVEEQYF.

The chain has TRBV19 and TRBJ1-3; perhaps TRBD1 as D (6 bases). The CDR3 is made up of 17 amino acids. The germline CDR1 and CDR2 sequences are LNHDA and SQIVND (reference sequence). Trimming cost V 6 bases and J 1 base, with 19 bases left between them. The DNA of the CDR3 is TGTGCCAGTAGCCCACCGGGACAATTACTTTCTGGAAACACCATATATTTT. This translates into CASSPPGQLLSGNTIYF.

This chain uses TRBV29-1 with TRBJ2-2; D is undetermined. Per germline, CDR1 SQVTM and CDR2 ANQGSEA. The CDR3 has 12 amino acids. Trimming stripped 6 bases from V and 5 bases from J, with 10 bases between. The DNA for the CDR3 is TGCAGCGTGGCAGGTGGGACCGGGGAGCTGTTTTTT. This sequence encodes CSVAGGTGELFF.

The chain couples TRBV6-5 to TRBJ1-2; 7 nucleotides agree with TRBD1. This CDR3 spans 14 amino acids. Germline-derived CDR1 and CDR2 are MNHEY and SVGAGI. With 6 bases clipped from V and 2 bases from J, the junction kept 6 bases outside the gene matches. Here the CDR3 DNA reads TGTGCCAGCAGAAAACAGGGGACGAACTATGGCTACACCTTC. This encodes CASRKQGTNYGYTF.

The chain employs TRBV28 and TRBJ2-1, with 11 bases aligning to TRBD2. V was clipped by 10 bases and J by 5 bases; unmatched bases: 4. Germline CDR1 reads MDHEN; CDR2 reads SYDVKM. The length of the CDR3 is 13 residues. The CDR3 protein is CAIGLAGHNEQFF. The DNA of the CDR3 is TGTGCCATCGGACTAGCGGGCCACAATGAGCAGTTCTTC.

This chain joins TRBV9 and TRBJ2-3; no firm D call. The germline V and J ends were trimmed by 4 bases and 2 bases, with 14 bases remaining between them. This CDR3 comprises 15 residues. CDR1 and CDR2 from the germline V gene are SGDLS and YYNGEE. CDR3 region: CASSPRLSFTDTQYF. CDR3 DNA: TGTGCCAGCAGCCCCAGACTGAGCTTCACAGATACGCAGTATTTT.

About this clone itself: The CDR3 does not close with the conserved phenylalanine or tryptophan, likely indicating a read error. The V gene is TRBV9, the J gene TRBJ1-1; D remains ambiguous. The V gene's germline CDR1 is SGDLS and CDR2 YYNGEE. Between the trimmed V and J ends, which lost 0 bases and 3 bases, there was a span of 12 bases. This CDR3 is built from 15 residues. CDR3 amino acids: CASSVGIDGDTEAFL. Written as DNA, the CDR3 is TGTGCCAGCAGCGTAGGGATCGATGGGGACACTGAAGCTTTCCTT.

The chain combines TRBV5-1 with TRBJ1-6; 10 bases align to TRBD1. Looked up from germline, CDR1 is SGHRS and CDR2 is YFSETQ. The junction had 8 bases not matched to a gene; V was cut back by 0 bases and J by 2 bases. The CDR3 extends over 19 amino acids. In DNA, the CDR3 is TGCGCCAGCAGCTTGGCCATGGGACAGGGGAGCCCCTATAATTCACCCCTCCACTTT. Translating it yields CASSLAMGQGSPYNSPLHF.

The chain recombines TRBV5-6 with TRBJ2-1; D is possibly TRBD2 (6 bases). The CDR3 contains 15 residues. V was pared by 3 bases and J by 7 bases, with 17 bases between. Germline lookup yields CDR1 SGHDT and CDR2 YYEEEE. The CDR3: CASSSVGGAANEQFF. Written as DNA, the CDR3 is TGTGCCAGCAGCTCCGTCGGCGGGGCTGCTAATGAGCAGTTCTTC.

V and J are TRBV28 and TRBJ1-4; 9 nucleotides align to TRBD1. CDR1 and CDR2 from the germline V gene are MDHEN and SYDVKM. J lost 8 bases, V lost 6 bases, and 7 bases had no gene match. This CDR3 spans 14 amino acids. The CDR3 DNA sequence: TGTGCCAGCAGACCGGGACAGGGCGGGGAAAAACTGTTTTTT. It translates to CASRPGQGGEKLFF.

The chain carries TRBV9 and TRBJ1-1; D is possibly TRBD1 (6 bases). CDR3 size: 16 residues. Germline assignment: CDR1 SGDLS and CDR2 YYNGEE. Trimming left V 0 bases short and J 8 bases short, with 20 bases between. CDR3 coding DNA: TGTGCCAGCAGCGTAGGTTTAACAGGGACCTCAGGAGAAGCTTTCTTT. Translating it yields CASSVGLTGTSGEAFF.

The J gene is TRBJ2-6, the V gene TRBV7-9, with D unclear. Germline V gene data show CDR1 as SEHNR and CDR2 as FQNEAQ (reference sequence). CDR3 length equals 14 residues. V lost 5 bases and J 4 bases, leaving 9 bases between the germline ends. The CDR3 reads CASSQELGANVLTF. In DNA form, the CDR3 reads TGTGCCAGCAGCCAGGAACTCGGGGCCAACGTCCTGACTTTC. The complete variable domain, with remaining parts taken from reference TRBV7-9 and TRBJ2-6, reads DTGVSQNPRHKITKRGQNVTFRCDPISEHNRLYWYRQTLGQGPEFLTYFQNEAQLEKSRLLSDRFSAERPKGSFSTLEIQRTEQGDSAMYLCASSQELGANVLTFGAGSRLTVL.

J is TRBJ1-5 and V is TRBV6-5; no clear D gene. V lost 4 bases, J lost 0 bases, and 7 bases lay in between. Germline lookup yields CDR1 MNHEY and CDR2 SVGAGI. The CDR3 covers 14 residues. The CDR3 DNA follows: TGTGCCAGCAGTTTCCTTTATAGCAATCAGCCCCAGCATTTT. Encoded protein: CASSFLYSNQPQHF.

This chain uses TRBV5-1 with TRBJ2-1; D may be TRBD2 (7 bases). Trimming shortened V by 0 bases and J by 6 bases, and 13 bases separated the two germline ends. The CDR3 is 15 residues long. The germline V gene encodes CDR1 SGHRS and CDR2 YFSETQ. The CDR3 sequence: CASSLGGGLSNEQFF. CDR3 in DNA: TGCGCCAGCAGCTTGGGGGGGGGCCTGTCCAATGAGCAGTTCTTC.

The J gene is TRBJ1-2, the V gene TRBV25-1, with no clear D. CDR3 length: 12 residues. V lost 4 bases to trimming and J lost 8 bases, with 11 bases between them. Per the germline V gene, CDR1 is MGHDK and CDR2 is SYGVNS. In DNA, the CDR3 is TGTGCCAGCAGTGTTGCGGCCATGGGCTACACCTTC. It yields the protein CASSVAAMGYTF.

The V call is TRBV5-1, the J call TRBJ2-3, with TRBD2 as a possible D gene (6 bases). The CDR3 is 16 amino acids. Per germline, CDR1 SGHRS and CDR2 YFSETQ. Trimming stripped 4 bases from V and 1 base from J, with 16 bases between. The CDR3 spells CASSLRDSFGTDTQYF. DNA for the CDR3: TGCGCCAGCAGCCTGCGGGACTCCTTCGGCACAGATACGCAGTATTTT.

This sequence joins TRBV5-1 and TRBJ2-7; TRBD2 matches 11 bases. Germline loops: CDR1 SGHRS, CDR2 YFSETQ. The CDR3 sequence is 18 residues long. J lost 4 bases, V lost 4 bases, and 16 bases had no gene match. The CDR3 protein is CASSPTSGGLLNTYEQYF. Written as DNA, the CDR3 is TGCGCCAGCAGCCCAACTAGCGGGGGTCTGCTTAACACGTACGAGCAGTACTTC.

On this clone: A read error may account for a junction end that differs from germline. This sequence joins TRBV4-1 and TRBJ2-1; 7 bases are a match to TRBD2. CDR3 length: 15 amino acids. Germline V gene lookup returns CDR1 MGHRA and CDR2 YSYEKL. The CDR3: CASSQDLTGGNEQFF. In nucleotides, the CDR3 is TGTGCCAGCAGCCAAGATTTGACGGGGGGTAATGAGCAGTTCTTC.

The genes are TRBV10-3 and TRBJ1-6; D perhaps matches TRBD1 (5 bases). The CDR3 consists of 13 residues. The germline CDR1 and CDR2 sequences are ENHRY and SYGVKD. The ends were cut back, 0 bases at V and 9 bases at J, with 6 bases in the middle. CDR3: CAISESQGSPLHF. For the CDR3, the DNA is TGTGCCATCAGTGAGTCGCAGGGTTCACCCCTCCACTTT.

V and J are TRBV7-2 and TRBJ2-2; perhaps TRBD2 as D (5 bases). CDR3 length equals 14 residues. Trimming left V 2 bases short and J 6 bases short, with 10 bases between. Germline values: CDR1 SGHTA, CDR2 FQGNSA. The CDR3, as DNA: TGTGCCAGCAGCTTACGGGCTAGCTCCGGGGAGCTGTTTTTT. It is translated as CASSLRASSGELFF.

This chain links TRBV10-3 with TRBJ1-1; TRBD1 is a possible D gene (6 bases). Germline assignment: CDR1 ENHRY and CDR2 SYGVKD. The CDR3 length is 14 residues. The germline V and J ends were trimmed by 3 bases and 3 bases, with 11 bases remaining between them. Here the CDR3 reads CAISDPRQDTEAFF. Here the CDR3 DNA reads TGTGCCATCAGTGACCCCAGACAGGACACTGAAGCTTTCTTT.

The chain is built from TRBV27 and TRBJ1-5; 7 bases align to TRBD1. The CDR3 consists of 14 residues. The germline CDR1 and CDR2 sequences are MNHEY and SMNVEV (reference sequence). V lost 10 bases and J lost 4; bases outside the gene matches: 10. The CDR3 protein is CAIQPGQRNQPQHF. CDR3 nucleotide sequence: TGTGCCATCCAACCGGGACAGAGAAATCAGCCCCAGCATTTT.